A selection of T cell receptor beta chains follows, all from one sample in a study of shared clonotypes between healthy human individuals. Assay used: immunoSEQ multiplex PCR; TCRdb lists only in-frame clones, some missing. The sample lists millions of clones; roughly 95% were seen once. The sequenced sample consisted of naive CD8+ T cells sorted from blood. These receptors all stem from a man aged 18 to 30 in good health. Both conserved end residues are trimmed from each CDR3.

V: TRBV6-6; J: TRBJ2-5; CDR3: ASSTDQETQY
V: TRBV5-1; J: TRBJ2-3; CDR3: ASSPEGQGTYTQY
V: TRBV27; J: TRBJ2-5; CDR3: ASSPLGGWGETQY
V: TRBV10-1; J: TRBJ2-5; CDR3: ASSDGAGEETQY
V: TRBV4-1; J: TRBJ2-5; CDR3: ASSHIWTGDSETQY
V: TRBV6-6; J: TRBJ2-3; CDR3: ASSYEATGGTKGQY
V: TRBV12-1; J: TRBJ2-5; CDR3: ASSFFPSSLDGETQY
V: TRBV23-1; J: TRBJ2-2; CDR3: ASSQKGRGDGEPSTGELF
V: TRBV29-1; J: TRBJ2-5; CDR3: SVDTGRAGETQY
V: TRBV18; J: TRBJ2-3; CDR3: ASSLPRTGGLDTQY
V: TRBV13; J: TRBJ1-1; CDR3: ASSRITEAF
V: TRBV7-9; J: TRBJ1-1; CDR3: ASSTTGNTEAF
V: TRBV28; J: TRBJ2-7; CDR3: ASTPVGGASSYEQY
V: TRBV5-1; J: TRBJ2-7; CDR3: ASSLRDRDPYEQY